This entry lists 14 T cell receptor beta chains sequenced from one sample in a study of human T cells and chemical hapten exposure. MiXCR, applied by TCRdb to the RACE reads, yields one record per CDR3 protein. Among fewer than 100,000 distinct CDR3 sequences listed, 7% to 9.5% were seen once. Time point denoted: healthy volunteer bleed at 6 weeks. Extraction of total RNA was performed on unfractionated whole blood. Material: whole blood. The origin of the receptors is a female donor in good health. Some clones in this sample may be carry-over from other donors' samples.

The CDR3: CASLAGNTEAFF. The CDR3 region has the DNA TGTGCCTCATTAGCGGGGAACACTGAAGCTTTCTTT. The chain uses TRBV10-3 and TRBJ1-1; D ambiguous. Deletions cut 11 bases from V and 1 base from J, with 11 bases between. The CDR3 sequence is 12 residues long. The V gene's germline CDR1 is ENHRY and CDR2 SYGVKD.

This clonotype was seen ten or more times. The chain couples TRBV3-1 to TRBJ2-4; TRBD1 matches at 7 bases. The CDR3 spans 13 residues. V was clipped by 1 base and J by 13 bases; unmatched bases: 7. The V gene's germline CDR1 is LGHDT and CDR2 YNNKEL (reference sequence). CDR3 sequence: CASSQGFGRGQYF. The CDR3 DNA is TGTGCCAGCAGCCAAGGATTCGGCAGGGGGCAGTACTTC.

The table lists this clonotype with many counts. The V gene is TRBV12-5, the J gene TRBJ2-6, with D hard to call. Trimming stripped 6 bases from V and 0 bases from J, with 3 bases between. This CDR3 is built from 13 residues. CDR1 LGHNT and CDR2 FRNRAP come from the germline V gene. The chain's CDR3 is CASGLSGANVLTF. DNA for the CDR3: TGTGCTAGTGGCCTCTCTGGGGCCAACGTCCTGACTTTC.

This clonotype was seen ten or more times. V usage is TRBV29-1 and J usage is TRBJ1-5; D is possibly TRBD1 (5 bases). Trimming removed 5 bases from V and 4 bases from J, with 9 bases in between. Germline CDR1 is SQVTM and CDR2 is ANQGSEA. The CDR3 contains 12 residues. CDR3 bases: TGCAGCGTTCGCCAGGGAAATCAGCCCCAGCATTTT. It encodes CSVRQGNQPQHF. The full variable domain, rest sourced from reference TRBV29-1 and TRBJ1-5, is SAVISQKPSRDICQRGTSLTIQCQVDSQVTMMFWYRQQPGQSLTLIATANQGSEATYESGFVIDKFPISRPNLTFSTLTVSNMSPEDSSIYLCSVRQGNQPQHFGDGTRLSIL.

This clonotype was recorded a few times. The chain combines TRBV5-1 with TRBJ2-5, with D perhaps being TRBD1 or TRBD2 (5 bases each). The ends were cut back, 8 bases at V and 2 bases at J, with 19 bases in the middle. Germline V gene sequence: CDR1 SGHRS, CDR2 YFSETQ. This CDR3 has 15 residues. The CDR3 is CASESGDLKQETQYF. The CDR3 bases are TGCGCCAGTGAGTCTGGGGACCTAAAGCAAGAGACCCAGTACTTC.

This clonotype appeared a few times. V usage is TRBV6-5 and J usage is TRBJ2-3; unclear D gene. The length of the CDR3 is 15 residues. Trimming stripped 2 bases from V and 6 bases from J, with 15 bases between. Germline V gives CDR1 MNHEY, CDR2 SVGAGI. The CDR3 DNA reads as TGTGCCAGCAGTTACACGGGTACCTTATCGGATACGCAGTATTTT. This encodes CASSYTGTLSDTQYF.

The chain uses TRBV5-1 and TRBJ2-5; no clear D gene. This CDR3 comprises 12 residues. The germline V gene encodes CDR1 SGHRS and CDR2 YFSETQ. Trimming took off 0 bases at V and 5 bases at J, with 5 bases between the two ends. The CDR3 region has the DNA TGCGCCAGCAGCTTGGCTACGGAGACCCAGTACTTC. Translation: CASSLATETQYF.

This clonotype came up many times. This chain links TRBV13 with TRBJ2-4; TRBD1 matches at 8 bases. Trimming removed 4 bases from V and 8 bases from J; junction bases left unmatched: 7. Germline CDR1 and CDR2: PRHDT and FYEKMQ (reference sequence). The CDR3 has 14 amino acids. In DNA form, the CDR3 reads TGTGCCAGCAGCTCAAACAACAGGGGGGACATTCAGTACTTC. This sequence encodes CASSSNNRGDIQYF.

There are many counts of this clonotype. CDR3 DNA sequence: TGTGCCAGCACGCTTGCCGGACAGGGGGCAAATCAGCCCCAGCATTTT. It codes for CASTLAGQGANQPQHF. The V call is TRBV6-2 or TRBV6-3, the J call TRBJ1-5; 11 bases are shared with TRBD1. There are 16 residues in the CDR3. Losses at the gene ends were 7 bases for V and 4 bases for J; bases not matched to a gene: 9. The germline gives CDR1 MNHEY, CDR2 SVGEGT.

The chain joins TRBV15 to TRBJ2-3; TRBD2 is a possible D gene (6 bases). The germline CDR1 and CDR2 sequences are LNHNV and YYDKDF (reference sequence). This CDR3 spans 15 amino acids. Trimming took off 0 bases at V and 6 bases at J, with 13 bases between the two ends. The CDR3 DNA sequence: TGTGCCACCAGCAGAGAACCAGCGGGCCTGGATACGCAGTATTTT. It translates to CATSREPAGLDTQYF. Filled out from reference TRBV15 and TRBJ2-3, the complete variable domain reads DAMVIQNPRYQVTQFGKPVTLSCSQTLNHNVMYWYQQKSSQAPKLLFHYYDKDFNNEADTPDNFQSRRPNTSFCFLDIRSPGLGDTAMYLCATSREPAGLDTQYFGPGTRLTVL.

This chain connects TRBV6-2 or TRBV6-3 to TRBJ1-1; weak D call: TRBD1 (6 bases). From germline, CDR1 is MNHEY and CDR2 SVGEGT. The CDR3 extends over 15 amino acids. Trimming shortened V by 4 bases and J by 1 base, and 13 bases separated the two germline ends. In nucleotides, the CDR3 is TGTGCCAGCAGTTGGAGGGGGAAGAGGAACACTGAAGCTTTCTTT. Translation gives CASSWRGKRNTEAFF.

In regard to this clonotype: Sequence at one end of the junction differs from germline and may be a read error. The DNA for the CDR3 is TGTACCAGCAGCCCCCAAGGGGATGGCGGCTACACCTTC. This translates into CTSSPQGDGGYTF. V gene TRBV7-9 combines with J gene TRBJ1-2; weak D call: TRBD1 (5 bases). Germline CDR1 reads SEHNR; CDR2 reads FQNEAQ (reference sequence). The CDR3 loop spans 13 amino acids.

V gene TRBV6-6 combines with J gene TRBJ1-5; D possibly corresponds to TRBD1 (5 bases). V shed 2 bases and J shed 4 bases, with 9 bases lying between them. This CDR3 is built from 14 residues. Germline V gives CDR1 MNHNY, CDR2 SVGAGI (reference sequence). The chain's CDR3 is CASSYPQDNQPQHF. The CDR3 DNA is TGTGCCAGCAGTTACCCACAGGATAATCAGCCCCAGCATTTT.

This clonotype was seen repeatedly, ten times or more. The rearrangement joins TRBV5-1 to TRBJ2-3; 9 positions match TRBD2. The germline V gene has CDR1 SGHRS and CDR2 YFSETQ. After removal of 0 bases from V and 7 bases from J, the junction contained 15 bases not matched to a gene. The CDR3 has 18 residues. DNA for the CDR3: TGCGCCAGCAGCTTGGTAGCCATACGGCGGGGGGGCCTTAATACGCAGTATTTT. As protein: CASSLVAIRRGGLNTQYF.